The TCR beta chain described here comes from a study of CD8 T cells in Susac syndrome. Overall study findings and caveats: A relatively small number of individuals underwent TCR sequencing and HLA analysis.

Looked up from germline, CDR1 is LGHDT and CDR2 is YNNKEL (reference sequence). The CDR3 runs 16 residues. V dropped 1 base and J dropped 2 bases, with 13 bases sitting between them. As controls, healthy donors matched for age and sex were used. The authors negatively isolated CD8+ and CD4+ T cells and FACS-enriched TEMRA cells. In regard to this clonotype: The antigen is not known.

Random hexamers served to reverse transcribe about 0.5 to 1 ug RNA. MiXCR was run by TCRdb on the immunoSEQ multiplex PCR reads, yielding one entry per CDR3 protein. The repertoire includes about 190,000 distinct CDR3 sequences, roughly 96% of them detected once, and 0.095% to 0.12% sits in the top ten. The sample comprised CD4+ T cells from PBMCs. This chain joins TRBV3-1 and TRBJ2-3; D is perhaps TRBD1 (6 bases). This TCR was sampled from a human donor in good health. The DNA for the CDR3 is TGTGCCAGCAGCCAAGCTTGGGGGCGCGTCACAGATACGCAGTATTTT. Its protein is CASSQAWGRVTDTQYF.